The rows below give T cell receptor beta chains drawn from one sample of a study of blood T cell repertoires in COVID-19. Sequencing used immunoSEQ multiplex PCR; TCRdb keeps in-frame clones, though not all of them. The table lists about 180,000 clones, 85% to 90% of them singletons, with about 6.3% in the top ten. Material: PBMCs or T cells enriched from blood (not recorded which). The receptors originated from a man in his forties or fifties who had recovered from COVID-19. Each CDR3 is given with its conserved first and last residue. The D gene is left open where the match is weak. For some rows the clone size is stated as once, few or many, or as a class when expanded; others skip it.

CDR3aa: CASSTATYNEQFF; CDR3nt: TGTGCCAGCTCGACAGCTACCTACAATGAGCAGTTCTTC; d_gene: NA; abundance: NA; v_gene: TRBV5-5; j_gene: TRBJ2-1
CDR3aa: CASSLRQGNGELFF; CDR3nt: TGCGCCAGCAGCCTCAGACAGGGGAACGGGGAGCTGTTTTTT; d_gene: TRBD1; abundance: NA; v_gene: TRBV4-1; j_gene: TRBJ2-2
CDR3aa: CATSDSLVAGLTF; CDR3nt: TGTGCCACCAGTGACTCGCTGGTTGCGGGGTTGACCTTC; d_gene: NA; abundance: NA; v_gene: TRBV24-1; j_gene: TRBJ1-2
CDR3aa: CAWRGRVSGYTF; CDR3nt: TGTGCCTGGAGGGGCAGGGTTAGTGGCTACACCTTC; d_gene: NA; abundance: NA; v_gene: TRBV30; j_gene: TRBJ1-2
CDR3aa: CASSLGLAGGSTDTQYF; CDR3nt: TGTGCCAGCAGCTTAGGGCTAGCGGGTGGGAGCACAGATACGCAGTATTTT; d_gene: TRBD2; abundance: NA; v_gene: TRBV11-3; j_gene: TRBJ2-3
CDR3aa: CASGSRAPNNEQFF; CDR3nt: TGTGCCAGCGGGAGCCGGGCCCCGAACAATGAGCAGTTCTTC; d_gene: NA; abundance: NA; v_gene: TRBV6-5; j_gene: TRBJ2-1
CDR3aa: CSVQDRGKNTEAFF; CDR3nt: TGCAGCGTTCAGGACAGGGGTAAGAACACTGAAGCTTTCTTT; d_gene: TRBD1; abundance: once; v_gene: TRBV29-1; j_gene: TRBJ1-1
CDR3aa: CASSLAGGREQYF; CDR3nt: TGCGCCAGCAGCTTGGCCGGCGGGCGGGAGCAGTACTTC; d_gene: NA; abundance: NA; v_gene: TRBV5-1; j_gene: TRBJ2-7
CDR3aa: CATSRPENSPLHF; CDR3nt: TGTGCCACCTCTCGGCCGGAGAATTCACCCCTCCACTTT; d_gene: NA; abundance: NA; v_gene: TRBV15; j_gene: TRBJ1-6
CDR3aa: CASSLRRGETQYF; CDR3nt: TGTGCCAGCAGCTTAAGACGAGGGGAGACCCAGTACTTC; d_gene: NA; abundance: NA; v_gene: TRBV7-6; j_gene: TRBJ2-5
CDR3aa: CASSPGQGPGTEAFF; CDR3nt: TGCGCCAGCAGCCCAGGACAGGGGCCGGGCACTGAAGCTTTCTTT; d_gene: TRBD1; abundance: NA; v_gene: TRBV10-1; j_gene: TRBJ1-1
CDR3aa: CASSKYGTYEQYF; CDR3nt: TGTGCCAGCAGTAAATACGGGACCTACGAGCAGTACTTC; d_gene: NA; abundance: NA; v_gene: TRBV25-1; j_gene: TRBJ2-7
CDR3aa: CASSYTRGQGRYEQYF; CDR3nt: TGTGCCAGCAGCTACACGAGGGGACAGGGGCGATACGAGCAGTACTTC; d_gene: TRBD1; abundance: NA; v_gene: TRBV11-3; j_gene: TRBJ2-7
CDR3aa: CAWRTRNTEAFF; CDR3nt: TGTGCCTGGAGAACAAGGAACACTGAAGCTTTCTTT; d_gene: NA; abundance: NA; v_gene: TRBV30; j_gene: TRBJ1-1
CDR3aa: CASKGEQGSTGELFF; CDR3nt: TGCGCCAGCAAAGGGGAGCAGGGGAGCACCGGGGAGCTGTTTTTT; d_gene: NA; abundance: NA; v_gene: TRBV4-1; j_gene: TRBJ2-2
CDR3aa: CASSLSRVVNTIYF; CDR3nt: TGTGCCAGCAGTTTATCGAGGGTAGTTAACACCATATATTTT; d_gene: NA; abundance: NA; v_gene: TRBV28; j_gene: TRBJ1-3
CDR3aa: CASSVFIHWGYTF; CDR3nt: TGTGCCAGCAGCGTTTTTATCCACTGGGGCTACACCTTC; d_gene: NA; abundance: NA; v_gene: TRBV9; j_gene: TRBJ1-2
CDR3aa: CASSLRGRGGRNSPLHF; CDR3nt: TGTGCCAGCAGTTTAAGGGGGCGGGGAGGTAGAAATTCACCCCTCCACTTT; d_gene: TRBD1; abundance: NA; v_gene: TRBV28; j_gene: TRBJ1-6
CDR3aa: CASSQVSESAGELFF; CDR3nt: TGCGCCAGCAGCCAAGTATCTGAAAGCGCCGGGGAGCTGTTTTTT; d_gene: NA; abundance: NA; v_gene: TRBV4-1; j_gene: TRBJ2-2
CDR3aa: CASSGDRDPNTIYF; CDR3nt: TGTGCCAGCAGCGGGGACAGGGATCCCAACACCATATATTTT; d_gene: TRBD1; abundance: NA; v_gene: TRBV7-9; j_gene: TRBJ1-3
CDR3aa: CASEEQGFANEQFF; CDR3nt: TGTGCCAGCGAAGAACAGGGGTTCGCGAATGAGCAGTTCTTC; d_gene: TRBD1; abundance: NA; v_gene: TRBV2; j_gene: TRBJ2-1
CDR3aa: CASSKGQGNTGELFF; CDR3nt: TGTGCCAGCTCAAAGGGACAGGGAAACACCGGGGAGCTGTTTTTT; d_gene: TRBD1; abundance: NA; v_gene: TRBV18; j_gene: TRBJ2-2
CDR3aa: CASSLVAGSDEQYF; CDR3nt: TGTGCCAGCAGCTTAGTCGCAGGGTCCGACGAGCAGTACTTC; d_gene: NA; abundance: NA; v_gene: TRBV7-9; j_gene: TRBJ2-7
CDR3aa: CASSEEVAGPSYEQYF; CDR3nt: TGTGCCAGCAGTGAAGAGGTAGCGGGCCCCTCCTACGAGCAGTACTTC; d_gene: TRBD2; abundance: NA; v_gene: TRBV2; j_gene: TRBJ2-7
CDR3aa: CASSQGLKEGAQPQHF; CDR3nt: TGTGCCAGCAGCCAAGGCCTAAAGGAAGGGGCACAGCCCCAGCATTTT; d_gene: NA; abundance: NA; v_gene: TRBV3-1/TRBV3-2; j_gene: TRBJ1-5
CDR3aa: CASSDPRQGMMNEQFF; CDR3nt: TGTGCCAGCAGTGATCCAAGACAGGGAATGATGAATGAGCAGTTCTTC; d_gene: TRBD1; abundance: NA; v_gene: TRBV2; j_gene: TRBJ2-1
CDR3aa: CASSRGSSNQPQHF; CDR3nt: TGTGCCAGCAGCCGCGGTAGTAGCAATCAGCCCCAGCATTTT; d_gene: NA; abundance: few; v_gene: TRBV6-5; j_gene: TRBJ1-5
CDR3aa: CASSSSGGGVDTQYF; CDR3nt: TGTGCCAGCAGTTCGAGCGGGGGAGGCGTGGATACGCAGTATTTT; d_gene: TRBD2; abundance: NA; v_gene: TRBV4-2; j_gene: TRBJ2-3
CDR3aa: CASSLAWGDVPHEQFF; CDR3nt: TGTGCCAGCAGCTTAGCGTGGGGGGACGTGCCCCATGAGCAGTTCTTC; d_gene: NA; abundance: NA; v_gene: TRBV7-8; j_gene: TRBJ2-1
CDR3aa: CASSLRGTSGRATEQFF; CDR3nt: TGTGCCAGCAGTCTGCGAGGGACTAGCGGGAGGGCCACTGAGCAGTTCTTC; d_gene: TRBD2; abundance: once; v_gene: TRBV27; j_gene: TRBJ2-1
CDR3aa: CASSATGFDTEAFF; CDR3nt: TGTGCCAGCAGCGCAACAGGGTTCGACACTGAAGCTTTCTTT; d_gene: NA; abundance: once; v_gene: TRBV9; j_gene: TRBJ1-1
CDR3aa: CASSLAGTSGGPNNEQFF; CDR3nt: TGTGCCAGCAGCTTAGCCGGGACTAGCGGGGGGCCAAACAATGAGCAGTTCTTC; d_gene: TRBD2; abundance: NA; v_gene: TRBV11-3; j_gene: TRBJ2-1
CDR3aa: CASSPDGGGSTDTQYF; CDR3nt: TGTGCCAGCAGCCCGGACGGGGGGGGCTCCACAGATACGCAGTATTTT; d_gene: TRBD2; abundance: NA; v_gene: TRBV4-2; j_gene: TRBJ2-3
CDR3aa: CASSLQGQGRTGELFF; CDR3nt: TGTGCCAGCAGCCTTCAAGGACAGGGGAGGACCGGGGAGCTGTTTTTT; d_gene: TRBD1; abundance: NA; v_gene: TRBV5-6; j_gene: TRBJ2-2
CDR3aa: CASSQLAGSYEQYF; CDR3nt: TGTGCCAGCAGCCAACTAGCGGGCTCCTACGAGCAGTACTTC; d_gene: TRBD2; abundance: NA; v_gene: TRBV3-1/TRBV3-2; j_gene: TRBJ2-7
CDR3aa: CSVAIQGSNQPQHF; CDR3nt: TGCAGCGTAGCCATACAGGGAAGCAATCAGCCCCAGCATTTT; d_gene: NA; abundance: NA; v_gene: TRBV29-1; j_gene: TRBJ1-5
CDR3aa: CASSFPFNTEAFF; CDR3nt: TGTGCCAGCAGTTTCCCATTCAACACTGAAGCTTTCTTT; d_gene: NA; abundance: NA; v_gene: TRBV28; j_gene: TRBJ1-1
CDR3aa: CASRATGQKAEAFF; CDR3nt: TGTGCCAGCAGAGCGACAGGGCAGAAGGCTGAAGCTTTCTTT; d_gene: TRBD1; abundance: NA; v_gene: TRBV6-4; j_gene: TRBJ1-1
CDR3aa: CASSLGGGSYNEQFF; CDR3nt: TGTGCCAGCAGCTTGGGCGGGGGGTCCTACAATGAGCAGTTCTTC; d_gene: TRBD2; abundance: many; v_gene: TRBV5-4; j_gene: TRBJ2-1
CDR3aa: CASSLFAAGELFF; CDR3nt: TGTGCCAGCAGCTTATTTGCGGCCGGGGAGCTGTTTTTT; d_gene: NA; abundance: NA; v_gene: TRBV11-2; j_gene: TRBJ2-2
CDR3aa: CASSPLENEQFF; CDR3nt: TGTGCCAGCAGCCCCCTCGAGAATGAGCAGTTCTTC; d_gene: NA; abundance: NA; v_gene: TRBV11-2; j_gene: TRBJ2-1
CDR3aa: CASTLGSSGSNEQFF; CDR3nt: TGTGCCAGCACTTTAGGGTCTAGCGGGAGTAATGAGCAGTTCTTC; d_gene: TRBD2; abundance: NA; v_gene: TRBV9; j_gene: TRBJ2-1
CDR3aa: CAIPRGNTIYF; CDR3nt: TGTGCTATACCGAGAGGAAACACCATATATTTT; d_gene: NA; abundance: NA; v_gene: TRBV2; j_gene: TRBJ1-3
CDR3aa: CASSVRTGGSGELFF; CDR3nt: TGTGCCAGCAGCGTTCGGACAGGGGGCTCCGGGGAGCTGTTTTTT; d_gene: TRBD1; abundance: NA; v_gene: TRBV9; j_gene: TRBJ2-2
CDR3aa: CAISPLGNEQFF; CDR3nt: TGTGCCATCAGCCCTCTAGGTAATGAGCAGTTCTTC; d_gene: NA; abundance: NA; v_gene: TRBV10-3; j_gene: TRBJ2-1
CDR3aa: CASIRRELEDTQYF; CDR3nt: TGTGCCAGTATCCGCCGGGAGTTGGAAGATACGCAGTATTTT; d_gene: NA; abundance: NA; v_gene: TRBV2; j_gene: TRBJ2-3
CDR3aa: CASSASGTSGSYEQYF; CDR3nt: TGTGCCAGCAGTGCCTCCGGGACTAGCGGGTCCTACGAGCAGTACTTC; d_gene: TRBD2; abundance: NA; v_gene: TRBV6-1; j_gene: TRBJ2-7
CDR3aa: CASSYSSPAGSSYTF; CDR3nt: TGTGCCAGCAGTTACTCGAGTCCTGCAGGAAGCAGCTACACCTTC; d_gene: NA; abundance: NA; v_gene: TRBV6-5; j_gene: TRBJ1-2
CDR3aa: CAWGGQGNTF; CDR3nt: TGTGCCTGGGGGGGACAGGGAAACACCTTC; d_gene: TRBD1; abundance: once; v_gene: TRBV30; j_gene: TRBJ1-2
CDR3aa: CASRPVWRTDTQYF; CDR3nt: TGTGCCAGCAGACCCGTCTGGCGCACAGATACGCAGTATTTT; d_gene: NA; abundance: NA; v_gene: TRBV27; j_gene: TRBJ2-3
CDR3aa: CASTQSGGRGELFF; CDR3nt: TGCGCCAGCACCCAAAGTGGCGGTCGCGGGGAGCTGTTTTTT; d_gene: NA; abundance: NA; v_gene: TRBV4-1; j_gene: TRBJ2-2
CDR3aa: CSVGQGTGELFF; CDR3nt: TGCAGCGTGGGACAGGGGACCGGGGAGCTGTTTTTT; d_gene: TRBD1; abundance: once; v_gene: TRBV29-1; j_gene: TRBJ2-2
CDR3aa: CASSNDLPGQGRSSCEKLFF; CDR3nt: TGTGCCAGCAGCAACGATCTACCGGGACAGGGGAGGAGTAGCTGCGAAAAACTGTTTTTT; d_gene: NA; abundance: NA; v_gene: TRBV21-1; j_gene: TRBJ1-4
CDR3aa: CASSYPGTGGSYTF; CDR3nt: TGTGCCAGCAGTTACCCCGGGACAGGGGGCAGCTACACCTTC; d_gene: TRBD1; abundance: NA; v_gene: TRBV6-5; j_gene: TRBJ1-2
CDR3aa: CASSPGRGRAYEQYF; CDR3nt: TGCGCCAGCAGCCCCGGTAGGGGGAGGGCCTACGAGCAGTACTTC; d_gene: NA; abundance: NA; v_gene: TRBV5-1; j_gene: TRBJ2-7
CDR3aa: CASSLVGNTEAFF; CDR3nt: TGTGCCAGCAGTTTAGTCGGGAACACTGAAGCTTTCTTT; d_gene: NA; abundance: NA; v_gene: TRBV12-3/TRBV12-4; j_gene: TRBJ1-1
CDR3aa: CASGRGQTNYGYTF; CDR3nt: TGCGCCAGCGGGCGGGGACAGACAAACTATGGCTACACCTTC; d_gene: TRBD1; abundance: NA; v_gene: TRBV5-1; j_gene: TRBJ1-2
CDR3aa: CASSAPGGEGPYGYTF; CDR3nt: TGTGCCAGCAGCGCCCCCGGGGGAGAGGGCCCCTATGGCTACACCTTC; d_gene: NA; abundance: NA; v_gene: TRBV9; j_gene: TRBJ1-2
CDR3aa: CASSIDRGSAFF; CDR3nt: TGTGCCAGTAGTATAGACAGGGGATCGGCTTTCTTT; d_gene: NA; abundance: many; v_gene: TRBV19; j_gene: TRBJ1-1